This TCR beta chain was identified during a study of blood T cell repertoires in COVID-19. The overall study: The United States, Italy and Spain were the sources of the acute and convalescent COVID-19 samples. T cells, B-cell-depleted T cells, or PBMCs supplied cDNA or gDNA.

The ends lost 5 bases at V and 4 bases at J; junction bases unmatched: 2. The CDR3 loop spans 13 amino acids. From germline, CDR1 is SGHRS and CDR2 YFSETQ. Sequencing used immunoSEQ multiplex PCR; TCRdb keeps in-frame clones, though not all of them. The sample has 37,000 or so clones, 78% seen once. Sequencing used peripheral blood. The chain joins TRBV5-1 to TRBJ2-1, with 8 nucleotides matching TRBD2. This TCR came from a man aged 55 to 70 with acute or convalescent COVID-19. DNA of the CDR3: TGCGCCAGCAGTGTAGCGGGATACAATGAGCAGTTCTTC. Translated: CASSVAGYNEQFF.